This T cell receptor (beta chain) comes out of a study of circulating and synovial CD4+ cells in juvenile arthritis. Whole-study findings and limits: These repertoires were less diverse than bulk blood CD4 repertoires. CPL versus bulk CD4 samples: T cell genome counts differed by at least an order of magnitude.

The CDR3 is 14 residues long. Germline CDR1 MNHEY, CDR2 SMNVEV (reference sequence). V dropped 8 bases and J dropped 7 bases, with 17 bases sitting between them. Samples derive from patients with active juvenile idiopathic arthritis. Here immunoSEQ multiplex PCR was the method, and the copy in TCRdb shows in-frame clones only, minus some. The repertoire has about 16,000 clones, more than 75% of them found once; the top ten carry approximately 0.7%. About this clone itself: Its target is unknown.

This receptor was taken from a human donor with juvenile idiopathic arthritis. This rearrangement joins TRBV27 to TRBJ1-4, with D perhaps matching TRBD1 (5 bases). The specimen sequenced was CD4+ T cells from blood. Here the CDR3 reads CASGGRGSGEKLFF. CDR3 bases: TGTGCCAGCGGAGGGCGGGGGTCTGGTGAAAAACTGTTTTTT.